The 3 T cell receptor beta chains below were found in one sample sequenced in a study of blood T cell repertoires in COVID-19 (dated by TCRdb to about 2020). Library prep was done by the immunoSEQ multiplex PCR assay. Held by TCRdb, this immuneACCESS table contains in-frame sequences only and omits some clones. Under half of the omission traces to an unresolved V gene where checked; the cause of the rest is unknown. A total of 190,000 or so clones appear in this sample, around 87% of them only once. Roughly 2.5% of the sample is in the top ten clones. Material: peripheral blood. The receptor set was obtained from a man in his forties with active or convalescent COVID-19.

The chain couples TRBV2 to TRBJ2-7, with TRBD2 identical over 11 bases. Germline V gives CDR1 SNHLY, CDR2 FYNNEI. The CDR3 contains 13 residues. Germline trimming cut 5 bases from V and 7 bases from J; bases unmatched to any gene: 4. The CDR3 region has the DNA TGTGCCAGCAGTAACGGACTAGCGGGTGAGCAGTACTTC. It yields the protein CASSNGLAGEQYF.

With regard to this clone: Other nucleotide sequences from this sample produce the same CDR3. The CDR3 region is CASSLGAGNQPQHF. In nucleotides, the CDR3 is TGTGCCAGCAGCTTGGGGGCTGGCAATCAGCCCCAGCATTTT. The chain joins TRBV5-4 to TRBJ1-5; no firm D call. CDR1 SGHNT and CDR2 YYREEE come from the germline V gene (reference sequence). Trimming pared 0 bases from V and 2 bases from J, leaving 6 bases between. CDR3 length: 14 residues.

The CDR3 sequence: CASSLRGTGGFGKQPQHF. The CDR3 DNA reads TGTGCCAGCAGTTTAAGGGGGACAGGGGGTTTTGGGAAACAGCCCCAGCATTTT. The rearrangement joins TRBV28 to TRBJ1-5; TRBD1 agrees at 11 bases. The junction had 13 bases not matched to a gene; V was cut back by 2 bases and J by 7 bases. Per germline, CDR1 MDHEN and CDR2 SYDVKM. The CDR3 covers 18 residues.